The 13 T cell receptor beta chains below come from one sample, sequenced in a study of graft-versus-host responses after intestinal transplantation. These receptors' targets are unknown. Assay used: immunoSEQ multiplex PCR; TCRdb lists only in-frame clones, some missing. The sample shows about 110,000 clones, approximately 86% of them seen only once. The source was unstimulated CD4+ T cells sorted from spleen or lymph node cells, collected before transplant. All receptors come from a human donor who was the organ donor for an intestinal transplant.

V usage is TRBV19 and J usage is TRBJ2-2; TRBD1 is a possible D gene (6 bases). The CDR3 is made up of 13 amino acids. With 5 bases removed from V and 6 bases from J, the gap between germline ends came to 10 bases. CDR1 and CDR2 from the germline V gene are LNHDA and SQIVND (reference sequence). CDR3 protein: CASSPRGSGELFF. The CDR3 DNA reads TGTGCCAGTAGTCCCAGGGGTTCCGGGGAGCTGTTTTTT.

V usage is TRBV7-2 and J usage is TRBJ2-2; D not certain. Germline CDR1 is SGHTA and CDR2 is FQGNSA. Trimming removed 4 bases at V and 2 bases at J, with 11 bases between. The CDR3 extends over 15 amino acids. Written as DNA, the CDR3 is TGTGCCAGCAGCTACCAATCACCAAACACCGGGGAGCTGTTTTTT. This gives the protein CASSYQSPNTGELFF. The whole variable domain, remainder taken from reference TRBV7-2 and TRBJ2-2, is GAGVSQSPSNKVTEKGKDVELRCDPISGHTALYWYRQSLGQGLEFLIYFQGNSAPDKSGLPSDRFSAERTGGSVSTLTIQRTQQEDSAVYLCASSYQSPNTGELFFGEGSRLTVL.

This clone was seen only a few times. Within the sample, other DNA sequences also encode this same CDR3. The rearrangement links TRBV5-1 to TRBJ1-2, with D unresolved. The CDR3 sequence is 12 residues long. In germline, CDR1 is SGHRS, CDR2 YFSETQ. V was pared by 0 bases and J by 4 bases, with 4 bases between. The CDR3 DNA follows: TGCGCCAGCAGCTTGGGGGGCTATGGCTACACCTTC. It translates to CASSLGGYGYTF.

This rearrangement joins TRBV5-1 to TRBJ1-2; D remains ambiguous. Germline values: CDR1 SGHRS, CDR2 YFSETQ. Deletions cut 0 bases from V and 4 bases from J, with 13 bases between. The CDR3 sequence is 15 residues long. The CDR3: CASSLAVGEFYGYTF. The CDR3 DNA is TGCGCCAGCAGCTTGGCGGTTGGAGAGTTCTATGGCTACACCTTC. The full variable domain, its missing parts supplied by reference TRBV5-1 and TRBJ1-2, is KAGVTQTPRYLIKTRGQQVTLSCSPISGHRSVSWYQQTPGQGLQFLFEYFSETQRNKGNFPGRFSGRQFSNSRSEMNVSTLELGDSALYLCASSLAVGEFYGYTFGSGTRLTVV.

V gene TRBV6-1 combines with J gene TRBJ2-3; D is uncertain. V lost 6 bases, J lost 2 bases, and 12 bases lay in between. Looked up from germline, CDR1 is MNHNS and CDR2 is SASEGT. CDR3 length: 14 amino acids. CDR3 sequence (DNA): TGTGCCAGCAGCCACGACGGAAACACAGATACGCAGTATTTT. Amino acids: CASSHDGNTDTQYF.

The chain combines TRBV5-1 with TRBJ2-5, with a tentative D call TRBD2 (6 bases). V was shortened by 4 bases and J by 5 bases, with 15 bases between the two germline ends. Germline CDR1 is SGHRS and CDR2 is YFSETQ. CDR3 length: 14 amino acids. The CDR3 DNA reads TGCGCCAGCAGCCCACTGACTAGTCACGAGACCCAGTACTTC. Its protein product is CASSPLTSHETQYF.

In DNA, the CDR3 is TGTGCCAGCAGCTTTGATTCGGGACCTAACACTGAAGCTTTCTTT. Encoded protein: CASSFDSGPNTEAFF. The gene calls are TRBV7-3 and TRBJ1-1; D is perhaps TRBD1 (5 bases). The CDR3 totals 15 residues. The germline CDR1 and CDR2 sequences are SGHTA and FQGTGA. Trimming cost V 3 bases and J 2 bases, with 13 bases left between them.

The rearrangement uses TRBV7-9 and TRBJ2-2; D is unclear. The CDR3 has 14 residues. V was pared by 0 bases and J by 2 bases, with 4 bases between. Germline CDR1 reads SEHNR; CDR2 reads FQNEAQ (reference sequence). The CDR3 is CASSLAHNTGELFF. CDR3 nucleotides: TGTGCCAGCAGCTTAGCCCACAACACCGGGGAGCTGTTTTTT.

The J gene is TRBJ2-7, the V gene TRBV10-3; 11 bases line up with TRBD1. The germline gives CDR1 ENHRY, CDR2 SYGVKD. Germline trimming cut 5 bases from V and 10 bases from J; bases unmatched to any gene: 4. CDR3 length: 12 amino acids. CDR3 sequence: CAISRGQGEQYF. The CDR3 coding sequence is TGTGCCATCAGTCGGGGACAGGGGGAACAGTACTTC.

This clone came up once. The chain links TRBV7-6 to TRBJ1-1; 7 bases agree with TRBD1. This CDR3 has 13 amino acids. V gave up 5 bases and J gave up 3 bases; unmatched junction bases: 3. Germline V gene sequence: CDR1 SGHVS, CDR2 FNYEAQ. The chain's CDR3 is CASSGGQHTEAFF. In DNA form, the CDR3 reads TGTGCCAGCAGCGGGGGACAGCACACTGAAGCTTTCTTT.

This clone was recorded a few times. The chain links TRBV10-3 to TRBJ1-3; TRBD1 agrees at 9 bases. The CDR3 sequence is 13 residues long. CDR1 ENHRY and CDR2 SYGVKD come from the germline V gene. V lost 11 bases to trimming and J lost 3 bases; unmatched junction nucleotides: 5. CDR3 bases: TGTGCCGTCACAGGGGGCGGTGGAAACACCATATATTTT. It translates to CAVTGGGGNTIYF.

The V gene is TRBV6-6, the J gene TRBJ2-7, with TRBD1 matching over 7 bases. The CDR3 runs 13 residues. Trimming at V came to 4 bases and at J to 1 base, leaving 1 base not matched to a gene. Germline V CDR1 and CDR2: MNHNY, SVGAGI (reference sequence). The CDR3 DNA reads as TGTGCCAGCAGTTGGGACAGTTCCTACGAGCAGTACTTC. This gives the protein CASSWDSSYEQYF.

The V gene is TRBV18, the J gene TRBJ1-1; possible D gene TRBD1, 5 bases. The CDR3 is made up of 15 amino acids. V shed 6 bases and J shed 5 bases, with 19 bases lying between them. Germline values: CDR1 KGHSH, CDR2 LQKENI. This CDR3 is CASSPTDSSGTEAFF. The CDR3 DNA sequence: TGTGCCAGCTCGCCAACCGACAGCTCGGGGACTGAAGCTTTCTTT.